This T cell receptor beta chain was recorded in a study of technical replicates of blood from a few donors. TCRdb's copy holds only in-frame clones and misses some; the assay was immunoSEQ multiplex PCR. The table has approximately 75,000 clones, 90% to 96% seen once. Germline CDR1 is SGHNT and CDR2 is YENEEA. V shed 1 base and J 3 bases; nucleotides not matched to a gene: 4. The CDR3 is made up of 16 amino acids. This sequence originates from a human donor in good health. The sequencing sample was made of T cells isolated from PBMCs. The chain is built from TRBV11-3 and TRBJ1-5; TRBD1 matches at 9 bases. The CDR3 protein is CASSLGDRVPNQPQHF. Written as DNA, the CDR3 is TGTGCCAGCAGCTTAGGGGACAGGGTCCCCAATCAGCCCCAGCATTTT.